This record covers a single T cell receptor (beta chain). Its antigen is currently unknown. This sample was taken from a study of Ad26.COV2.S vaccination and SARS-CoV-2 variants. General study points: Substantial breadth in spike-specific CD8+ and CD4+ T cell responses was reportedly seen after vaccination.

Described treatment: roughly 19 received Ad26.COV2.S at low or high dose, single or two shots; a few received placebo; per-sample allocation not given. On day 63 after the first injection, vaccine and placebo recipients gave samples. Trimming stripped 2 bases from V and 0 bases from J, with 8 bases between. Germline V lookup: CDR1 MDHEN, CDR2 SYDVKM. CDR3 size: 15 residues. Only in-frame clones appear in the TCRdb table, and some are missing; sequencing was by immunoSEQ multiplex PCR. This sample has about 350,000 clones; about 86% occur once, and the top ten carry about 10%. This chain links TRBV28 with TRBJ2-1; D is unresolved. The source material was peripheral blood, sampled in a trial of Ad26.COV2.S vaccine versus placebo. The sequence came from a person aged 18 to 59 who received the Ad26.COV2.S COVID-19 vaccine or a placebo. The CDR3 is CASSLVPGSYNEQFF. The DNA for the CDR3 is TGTGCCAGCAGTTTAGTACCAGGCTCCTACAATGAGCAGTTCTTC.